This T cell receptor (beta chain) was identified during a study of blood T cell repertoires in COVID-19. Assay: immunoSEQ multiplex PCR; the TCRdb copy retains only in-frame clones and omits some. Of some 120,000 clones listed, just under 85% are singletons. Germline CDR1 MGHDK, CDR2 SYGVNS. This CDR3 comprises 12 residues. V lost 6 bases and J 2 bases, leaving 7 bases between the germline ends. V and J are TRBV25-1 and TRBJ1-1; no firm D call. The source is a woman aged 50 to 60 with acute or convalescent COVID-19. The sequenced sample consisted of peripheral blood. This chain's CDR3 is CASSGYNTEAFF. CDR3 coding DNA: TGTGCCAGCAGCGGGTATAACACTGAAGCTTTCTTT.